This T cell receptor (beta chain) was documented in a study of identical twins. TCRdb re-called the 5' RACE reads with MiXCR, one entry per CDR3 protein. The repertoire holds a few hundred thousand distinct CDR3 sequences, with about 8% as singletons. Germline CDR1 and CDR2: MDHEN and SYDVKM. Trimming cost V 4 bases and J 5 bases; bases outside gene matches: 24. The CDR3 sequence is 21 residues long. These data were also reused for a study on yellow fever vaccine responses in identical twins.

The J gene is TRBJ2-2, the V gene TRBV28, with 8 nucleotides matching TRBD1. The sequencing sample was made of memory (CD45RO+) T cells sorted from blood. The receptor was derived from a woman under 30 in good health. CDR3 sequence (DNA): TGTGCCAGCAGTTCACCGTATAGAGGACAGGGAAAAATAACATGGACCGGGGAGCTGTTTTTT. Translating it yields CASSSPYRGQGKITWTGELFF.